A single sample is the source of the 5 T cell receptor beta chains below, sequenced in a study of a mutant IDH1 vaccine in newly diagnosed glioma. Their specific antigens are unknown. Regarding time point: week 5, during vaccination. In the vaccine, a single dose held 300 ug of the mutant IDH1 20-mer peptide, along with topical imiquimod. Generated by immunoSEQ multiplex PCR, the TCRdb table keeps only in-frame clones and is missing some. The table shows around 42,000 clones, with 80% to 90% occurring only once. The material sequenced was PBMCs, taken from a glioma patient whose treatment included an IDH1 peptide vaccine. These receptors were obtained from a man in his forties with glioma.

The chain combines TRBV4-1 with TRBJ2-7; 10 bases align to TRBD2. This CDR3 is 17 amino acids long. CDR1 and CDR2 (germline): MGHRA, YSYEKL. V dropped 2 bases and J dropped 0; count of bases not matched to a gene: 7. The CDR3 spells CASSQTRTSGLSYEQYF. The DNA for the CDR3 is TGCGCCAGCAGCCAAACCCGGACTAGCGGCCTCTCCTACGAGCAGTACTTC.

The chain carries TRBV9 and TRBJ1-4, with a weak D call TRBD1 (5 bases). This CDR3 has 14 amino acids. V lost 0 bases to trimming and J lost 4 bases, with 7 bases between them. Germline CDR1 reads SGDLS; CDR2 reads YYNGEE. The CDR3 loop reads CASSVGGVNEKLFF. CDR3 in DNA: TGTGCCAGCAGCGTAGGAGGGGTTAATGAAAAACTGTTTTTT.

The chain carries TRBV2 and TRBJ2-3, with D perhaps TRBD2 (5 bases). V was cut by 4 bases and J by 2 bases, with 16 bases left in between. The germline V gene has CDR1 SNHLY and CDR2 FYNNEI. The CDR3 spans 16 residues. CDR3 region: CASSGKDERFTDTQYF. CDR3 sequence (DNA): TGTGCCAGCAGTGGAAAAGACGAGCGGTTCACAGATACGCAGTATTTT.

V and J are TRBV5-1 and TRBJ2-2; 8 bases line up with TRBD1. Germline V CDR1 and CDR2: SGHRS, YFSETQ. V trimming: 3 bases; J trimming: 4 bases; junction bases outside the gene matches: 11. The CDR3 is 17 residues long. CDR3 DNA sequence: TGCGCCAGCAGCTCCTATCCAGGGGGCCGGCGCACCGGGGAGCTGTTTTTT. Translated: CASSSYPGGRRTGELFF.

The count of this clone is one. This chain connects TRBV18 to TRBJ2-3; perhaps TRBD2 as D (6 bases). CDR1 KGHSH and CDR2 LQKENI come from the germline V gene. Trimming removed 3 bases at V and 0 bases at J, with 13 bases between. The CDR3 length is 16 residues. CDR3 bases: TGTGCCAGCTCACCTACGCGGGGCTTAAGCACAGATACGCAGTATTTT. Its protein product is CASSPTRGLSTDTQYF. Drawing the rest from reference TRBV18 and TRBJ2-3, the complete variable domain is NAGVMQNPRHLVRRRGQEARLRCSPMKGHSHVYWYRQLPEEGLKFMVYLQKENIIDESGMPKERFSAEFPKEGPSILRIQQVVRGDSAAYFCASSPTRGLSTDTQYFGPGTRLTVL.